The sequence of this T cell receptor (beta chain) was determined in a study of prognosis after radiotherapy for stage I lung cancer. Overall study findings and caveats: The study found lower Shannon entropy after stereotactic body radiation therapy in patients who developed distant metastases.

This clonotype was detected ten times or more. The antigen remains unidentified. CDR3 length: 15 amino acids. Germline CDR1 and CDR2: SGHRS and YFSETQ. V shed 4 bases and J shed 4 bases, with 17 bases lying between them. Starting from genomic DNA, TCR beta CDR3 was amplified through two-round multiplex PCR. First-round PCR, the initial amplification, used primers specific to each TRBV and TRBJ gene. TCRdb fed the multiplex PCR reads into MiXCR, producing one record per CDR3 protein. The sample carries around 30,000 distinct CDR3 sequences, roughly a third recorded once. This chain uses TRBV5-1 with TRBJ1-2; D possibly corresponds to TRBD1 (5 bases). This sequence was found in a donor at least 50 years old with non-small cell lung cancer. This specimen consisted of PBMCs, obtained before or after stereotactic body radiation therapy (not recorded which). CDR3 in amino acids: CASSPRDPTRYGYTF. As DNA, the CDR3 is TGCGCCAGCAGCCCCCGGGACCCAACTCGCTATGGCTACACCTTC.